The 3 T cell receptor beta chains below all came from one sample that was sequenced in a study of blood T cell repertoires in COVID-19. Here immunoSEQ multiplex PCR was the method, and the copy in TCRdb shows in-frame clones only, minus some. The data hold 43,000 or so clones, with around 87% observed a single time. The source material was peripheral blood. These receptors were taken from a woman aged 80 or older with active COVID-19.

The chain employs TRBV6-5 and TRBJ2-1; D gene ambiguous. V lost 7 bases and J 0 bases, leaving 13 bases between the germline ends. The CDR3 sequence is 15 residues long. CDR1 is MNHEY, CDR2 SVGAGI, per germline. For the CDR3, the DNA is TGTGCCAGCATCCCCCGCAGAAGCTCCTACAATGAGCAGTTCTTC. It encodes CASIPRRSSYNEQFF.

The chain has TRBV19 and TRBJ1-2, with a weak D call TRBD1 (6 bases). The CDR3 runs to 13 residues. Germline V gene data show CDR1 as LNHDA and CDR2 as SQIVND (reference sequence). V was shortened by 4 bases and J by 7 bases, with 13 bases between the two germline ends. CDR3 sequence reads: CASSRHRDGGYTF. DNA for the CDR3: TGTGCCAGTAGTAGACACAGGGACGGTGGCTACACCTTC.

The CDR3 protein is CASSRASGGWNEQYF. The CDR3 DNA sequence: TGTGCCAGCAGCCGGGCGTCAGGGGGTTGGAACGAGCAGTACTTC. This chain connects TRBV11-2 to TRBJ2-7; 7 nucleotides match TRBD1. Germline V gene lookup returns CDR1 SGHAT and CDR2 FQNNGV. This CDR3 is 15 amino acids long. V lost 5 bases and J lost 5; bases outside the gene matches: 12.